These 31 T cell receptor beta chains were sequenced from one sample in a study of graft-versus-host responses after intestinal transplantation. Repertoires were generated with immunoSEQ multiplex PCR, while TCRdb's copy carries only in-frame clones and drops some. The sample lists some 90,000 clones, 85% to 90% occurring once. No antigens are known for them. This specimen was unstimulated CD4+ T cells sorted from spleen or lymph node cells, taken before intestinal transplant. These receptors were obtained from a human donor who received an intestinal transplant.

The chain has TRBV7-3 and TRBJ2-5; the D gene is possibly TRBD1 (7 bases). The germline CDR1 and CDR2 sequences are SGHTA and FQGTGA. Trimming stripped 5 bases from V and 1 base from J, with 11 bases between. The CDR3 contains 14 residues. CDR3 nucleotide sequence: TGTGCCAGCAGCGCGGGACAGAGCCAAGAGACCCAGTACTTC. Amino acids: CASSAGQSQETQYF.

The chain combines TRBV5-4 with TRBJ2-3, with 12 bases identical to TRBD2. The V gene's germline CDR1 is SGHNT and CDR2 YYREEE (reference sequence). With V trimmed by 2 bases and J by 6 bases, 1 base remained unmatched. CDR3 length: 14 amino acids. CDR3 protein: CASSFTSGGDTQYF. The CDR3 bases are TGTGCCAGCAGCTTCACTAGCGGGGGGGATACGCAGTATTTT. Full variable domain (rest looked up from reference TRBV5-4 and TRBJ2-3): ETGVTQSPTHLIKTRGQQVTLRCSSQSGHNTVSWYQQALGQGPQFIFQYYREEENGRGNFPPRFSGLQFPNYSSELNVNALELDDSALYLCASSFTSGGDTQYFGPGTRLTVL.

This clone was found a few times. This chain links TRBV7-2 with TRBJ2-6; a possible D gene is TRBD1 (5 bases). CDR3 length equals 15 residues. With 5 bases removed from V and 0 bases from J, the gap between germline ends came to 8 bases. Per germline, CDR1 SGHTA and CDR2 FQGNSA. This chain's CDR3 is CASSPRVSGANVLTF. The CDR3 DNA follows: TGTGCCAGCAGCCCCAGGGTCTCTGGGGCCAACGTCCTGACTTTC.

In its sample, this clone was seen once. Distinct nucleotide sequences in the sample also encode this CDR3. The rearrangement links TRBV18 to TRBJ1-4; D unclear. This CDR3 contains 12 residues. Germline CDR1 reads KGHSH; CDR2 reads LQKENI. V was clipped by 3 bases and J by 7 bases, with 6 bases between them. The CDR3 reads CASSPRAEKLFF. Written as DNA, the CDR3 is TGTGCCAGCTCACCGCGCGCTGAAAAACTGTTTTTT.

The CDR3 region is CASSFDRRNTEAFF. The CDR3 DNA is TGTGCCAGCAGCTTCGACAGAAGAAACACTGAAGCTTTCTTT. The chain combines TRBV6-5 with TRBJ1-1; D might be TRBD1 (5 bases). This CDR3 is 14 amino acids long. The V gene lost 6 bases and the J gene lost 2 bases, with 13 bases spanning the gap. Germline values: CDR1 MNHEY, CDR2 SVGAGI.

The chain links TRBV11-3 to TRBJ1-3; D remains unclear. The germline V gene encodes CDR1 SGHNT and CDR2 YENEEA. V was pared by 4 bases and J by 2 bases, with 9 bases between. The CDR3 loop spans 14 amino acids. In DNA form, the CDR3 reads TGTGCCAGCAGCTCCTCGGGAACTGGAAACACCATATATTTT. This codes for CASSSSGTGNTIYF.

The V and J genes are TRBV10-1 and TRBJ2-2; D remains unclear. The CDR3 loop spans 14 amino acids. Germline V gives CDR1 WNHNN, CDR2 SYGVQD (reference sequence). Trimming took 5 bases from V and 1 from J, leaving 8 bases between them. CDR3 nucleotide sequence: TGCGCCAGCAGTTCGTTTCGGAACACCGGGGAGCTGTTTTTT. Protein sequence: CASSSFRNTGELFF.

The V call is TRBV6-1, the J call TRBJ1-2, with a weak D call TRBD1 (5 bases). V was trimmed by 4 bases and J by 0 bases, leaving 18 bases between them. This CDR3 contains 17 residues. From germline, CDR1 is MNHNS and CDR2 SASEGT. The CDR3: CASSALGREPSNYGYTF. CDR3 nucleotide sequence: TGTGCCAGCAGTGCCCTGGGCAGGGAACCTTCTAACTATGGCTACACCTTC.

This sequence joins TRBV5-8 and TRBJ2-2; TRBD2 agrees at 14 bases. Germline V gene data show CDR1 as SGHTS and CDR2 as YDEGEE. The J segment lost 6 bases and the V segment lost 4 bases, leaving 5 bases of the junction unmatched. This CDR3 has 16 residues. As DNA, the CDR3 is TGTGCCAGCAGCCGGGGGACTAGCGGGGGTTCCGGGGAGCTGTTTTTT. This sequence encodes CASSRGTSGGSGELFF.

The CDR3 loop reads CASSLFGTNSGNTIYF. CDR3 nucleotide sequence: TGTGCCAGCAGCTTGTTTGGCACAAACTCTGGAAACACCATATATTTT. The chain has TRBV5-5 and TRBJ1-3, with no clear D. This CDR3 is 16 amino acids long. Between the trimmed V and J ends, which lost 1 base and 0 bases, there was a span of 11 bases. CDR1 is SGHKS, CDR2 YYEKEE, per germline (reference sequence).

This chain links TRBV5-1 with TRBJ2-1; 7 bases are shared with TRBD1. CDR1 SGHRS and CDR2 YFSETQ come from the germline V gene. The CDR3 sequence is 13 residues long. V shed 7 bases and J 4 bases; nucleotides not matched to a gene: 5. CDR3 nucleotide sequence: TGCGCCAGCCAGGACAGGAATTACAATGAGCAGTTCTTC. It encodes CASQDRNYNEQFF.

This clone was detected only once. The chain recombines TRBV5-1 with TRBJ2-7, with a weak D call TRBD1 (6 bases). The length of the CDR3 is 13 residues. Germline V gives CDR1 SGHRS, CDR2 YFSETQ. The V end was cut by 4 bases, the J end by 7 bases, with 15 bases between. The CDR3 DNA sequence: TGCGCCAGCAGCACACACACAGGGAGTGAGCAGTACTTC. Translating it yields CASSTHTGSEQYF.

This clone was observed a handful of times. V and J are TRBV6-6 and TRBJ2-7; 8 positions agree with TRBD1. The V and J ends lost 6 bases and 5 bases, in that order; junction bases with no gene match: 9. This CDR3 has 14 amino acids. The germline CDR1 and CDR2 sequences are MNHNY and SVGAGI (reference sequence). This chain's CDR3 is CASRMGTGGHEQYF. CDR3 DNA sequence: TGTGCCAGCAGGATGGGAACAGGGGGACACGAGCAGTACTTC.

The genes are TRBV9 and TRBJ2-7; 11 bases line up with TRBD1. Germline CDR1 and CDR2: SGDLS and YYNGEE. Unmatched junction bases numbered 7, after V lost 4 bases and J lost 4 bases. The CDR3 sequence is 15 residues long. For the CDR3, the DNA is TGTGCCAGCAGCCCCACCGGACAGGGGGCTTACGAGCAGTACTTC. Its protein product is CASSPTGQGAYEQYF.

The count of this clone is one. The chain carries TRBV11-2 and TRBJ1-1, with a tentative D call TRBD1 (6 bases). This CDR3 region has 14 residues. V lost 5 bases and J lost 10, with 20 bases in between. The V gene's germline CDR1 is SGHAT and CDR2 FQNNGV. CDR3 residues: CASSLQGQEVRAFF. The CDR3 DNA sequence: TGTGCCAGCAGCCTACAGGGCCAGGAGGTGAGAGCTTTCTTT.

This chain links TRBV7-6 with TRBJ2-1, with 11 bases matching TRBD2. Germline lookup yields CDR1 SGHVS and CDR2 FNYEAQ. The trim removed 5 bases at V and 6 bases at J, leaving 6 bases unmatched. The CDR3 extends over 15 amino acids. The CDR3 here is CASSPLAGGPNEQFF. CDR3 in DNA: TGTGCCAGCAGCCCTCTAGCGGGGGGCCCCAATGAGCAGTTCTTC.

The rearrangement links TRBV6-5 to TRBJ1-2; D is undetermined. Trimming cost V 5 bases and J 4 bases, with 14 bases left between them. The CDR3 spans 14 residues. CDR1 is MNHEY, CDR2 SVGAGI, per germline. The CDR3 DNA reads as TGTGCCAGCAGTATGTACCTAAGCGGCTATGGCTACACCTTC. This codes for CASSMYLSGYGYTF.

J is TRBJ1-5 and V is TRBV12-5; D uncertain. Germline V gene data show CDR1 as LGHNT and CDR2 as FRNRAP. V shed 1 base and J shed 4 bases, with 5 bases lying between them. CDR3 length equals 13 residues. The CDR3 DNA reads TGTGCTAGTGGTTTGGGCGTTAATCAGCCCCAGCATTTT. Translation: CASGLGVNQPQHF.

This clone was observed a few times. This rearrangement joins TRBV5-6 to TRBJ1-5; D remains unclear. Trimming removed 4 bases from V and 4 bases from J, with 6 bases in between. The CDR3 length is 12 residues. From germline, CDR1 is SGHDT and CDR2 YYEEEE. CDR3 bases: TGTGCCAGCAGCGTCAGGAATCAGCCCCAGCATTTT. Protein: CASSVRNQPQHF.

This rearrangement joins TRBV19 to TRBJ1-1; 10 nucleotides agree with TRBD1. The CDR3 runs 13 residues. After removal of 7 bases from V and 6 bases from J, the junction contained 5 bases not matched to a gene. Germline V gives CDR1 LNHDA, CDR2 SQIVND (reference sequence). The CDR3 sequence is CASKRGTGAEAFF. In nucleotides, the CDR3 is TGTGCCAGTAAGAGGGGGACAGGGGCTGAAGCTTTCTTT.

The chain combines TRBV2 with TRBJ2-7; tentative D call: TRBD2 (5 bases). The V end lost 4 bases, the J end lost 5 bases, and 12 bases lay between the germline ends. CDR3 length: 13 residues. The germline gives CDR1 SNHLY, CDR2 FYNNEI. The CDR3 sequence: CASSVIPGNEQYF. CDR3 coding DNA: TGTGCCAGCAGTGTTATCCCCGGGAACGAGCAGTACTTC.

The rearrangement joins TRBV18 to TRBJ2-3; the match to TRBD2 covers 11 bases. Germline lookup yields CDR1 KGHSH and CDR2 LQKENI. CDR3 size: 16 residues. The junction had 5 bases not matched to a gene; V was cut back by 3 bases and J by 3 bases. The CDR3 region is CASSPRTSGGTDTQYF. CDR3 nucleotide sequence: TGTGCCAGCTCACCCAGAACTAGCGGGGGAACAGATACGCAGTATTTT.

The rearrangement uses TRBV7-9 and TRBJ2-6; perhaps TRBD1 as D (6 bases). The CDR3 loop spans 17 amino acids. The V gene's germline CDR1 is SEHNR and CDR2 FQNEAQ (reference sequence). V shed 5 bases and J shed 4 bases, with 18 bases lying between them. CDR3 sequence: CASSTASGVGGANVLTF. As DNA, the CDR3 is TGTGCCAGCAGCACCGCCTCAGGGGTAGGGGGGGCCAACGTCCTGACTTTC.

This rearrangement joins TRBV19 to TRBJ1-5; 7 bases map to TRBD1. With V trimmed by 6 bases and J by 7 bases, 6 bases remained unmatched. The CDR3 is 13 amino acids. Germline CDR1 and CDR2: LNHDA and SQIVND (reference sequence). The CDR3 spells CASSQGVQQPQHF. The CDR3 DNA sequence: TGTGCCAGTAGCCAGGGGGTTCAACAGCCCCAGCATTTT.

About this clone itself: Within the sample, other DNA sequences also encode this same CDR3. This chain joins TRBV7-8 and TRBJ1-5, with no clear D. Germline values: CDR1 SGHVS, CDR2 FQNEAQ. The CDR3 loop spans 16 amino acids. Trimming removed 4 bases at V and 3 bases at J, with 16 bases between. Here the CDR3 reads CASSSTIPTVNQPQHF. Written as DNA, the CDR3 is TGTGCCAGCAGCTCCACCATCCCCACAGTCAATCAGCCCCAGCATTTT.

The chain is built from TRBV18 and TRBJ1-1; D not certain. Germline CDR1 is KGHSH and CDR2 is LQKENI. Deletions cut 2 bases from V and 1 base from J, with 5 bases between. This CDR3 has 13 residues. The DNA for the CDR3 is TGTGCCAGCTCACCAGGGCCGAACACTGAAGCTTTCTTT. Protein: CASSPGPNTEAFF.

The CDR3 spells CASSLDAGFYEQYF. DNA for the CDR3: TGTGCCAGCAGCTTAGATGCGGGGTTCTACGAGCAGTACTTC. The chain employs TRBV11-2 and TRBJ2-7, with D tentatively TRBD2 (6 bases). The CDR3 sequence is 14 residues long. V lost 0 bases to trimming and J lost 3 bases, with 9 bases between them. Germline values: CDR1 SGHAT, CDR2 FQNNGV.

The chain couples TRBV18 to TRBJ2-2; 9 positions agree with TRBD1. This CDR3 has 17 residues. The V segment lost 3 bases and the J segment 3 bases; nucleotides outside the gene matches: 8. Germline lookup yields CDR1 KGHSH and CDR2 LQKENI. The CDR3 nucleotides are TGTGCCAGCTCACCGGCGGGGACAGGGAAAGACACCGGGGAGCTGTTTTTT. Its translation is CASSPAGTGKDTGELFF.

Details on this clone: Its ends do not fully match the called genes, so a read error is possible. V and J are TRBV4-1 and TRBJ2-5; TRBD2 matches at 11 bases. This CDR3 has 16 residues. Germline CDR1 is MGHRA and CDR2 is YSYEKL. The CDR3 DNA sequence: TGCGCCAGCAGCCAAGGGGAACTAGCGGGGGACCTGAGACTGGACTTC. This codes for CASSQGELAGDLRLDF.

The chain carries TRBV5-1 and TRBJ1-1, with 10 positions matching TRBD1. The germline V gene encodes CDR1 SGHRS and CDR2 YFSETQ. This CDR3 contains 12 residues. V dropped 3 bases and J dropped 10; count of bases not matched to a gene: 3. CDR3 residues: CASSSDRGRAFF. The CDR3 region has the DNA TGCGCCAGCAGCTCCGACAGGGGGCGAGCTTTCTTT.

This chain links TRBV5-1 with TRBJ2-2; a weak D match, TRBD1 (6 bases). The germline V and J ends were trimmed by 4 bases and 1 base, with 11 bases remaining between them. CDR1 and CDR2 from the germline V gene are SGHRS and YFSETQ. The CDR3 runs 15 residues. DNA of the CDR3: TGCGCCAGCAGCAGTGGGGGCCTGAACACCGGGGAGCTGTTTTTT. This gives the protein CASSSGGLNTGELFF. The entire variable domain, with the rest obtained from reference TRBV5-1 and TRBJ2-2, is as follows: KAGVTQTPRYLIKTRGQQVTLSCSPISGHRSVSWYQQTPGQGLQFLFEYFSETQRNKGNFPGRFSGRQFSNSRSEMNVSTLELGDSALYLCASSSGGLNTGELFFGEGSRLTVL.